Listed below are T cell receptor beta chains from one sample, sequenced in a study of blood T cell repertoires in COVID-19. The method was immunoSEQ multiplex PCR; TCRdb's version includes in-frame clones alone and lacks a portion of them. The top ten hold 2% to 3% of the sample, which has about 320,000 clones, about 88% seen once. Sequencing was carried out using PBMCs or T cells enriched from blood (not recorded which). Receptors originate from a man in his fifties or sixties who had recovered from COVID-19. Each CDR3 is given with its conserved first and last residue. D genes are given only for firm matches.

d_gene	v_gene	j_gene	CDR3aa	CDR3nt
TRBD1	TRBV19	TRBJ1-2	CASRVDGQANYGYTF	TGTGCCAGTAGGGTTGACGGACAGGCTAACTATGGCTACACCTTC
.	TRBV12-3/TRBV12-4	TRBJ1-1	CASSLRVSEAFF	TGTGCCAGCAGTTTACGGGTTTCTGAAGCTTTCTTT
TRBD1	TRBV7-7	TRBJ2-2	CASRLAPGTASTGELFF	TGTGCTAGCAGGTTAGCGCCCGGGACAGCGAGCACCGGGGAGCTGTTTTTT
.	TRBV6-5	TRBJ1-1	CASSYSSQGPNTEAFF	TGTGCCAGCAGTTACTCAAGTCAGGGCCCCAACACTGAAGCTTTCTTT
.	TRBV24-1	TRBJ2-5	CATSDYPHHAETQYF	TGTGCCACCAGTGATTATCCACATCATGCAGAGACCCAGTACTTC
.	TRBV4-2	TRBJ1-5	CASSPNWDKSNQPQHF	TGTGCCAGCAGCCCAAATTGGGACAAGAGCAATCAGCCCCAGCATTTT
.	TRBV7-9	TRBJ1-1	CASSAEANTEAFF	TGTGCCAGCAGCGCCGAAGCGAACACTGAAGCTTTCTTT
TRBD2	TRBV5-8	TRBJ2-1	CASSFPTSGEYNEQFF	TGTGCCAGCAGCTTCCCGACTAGCGGAGAATACAATGAGCAGTTCTTC
.	TRBV19	TRBJ1-1	CASRTDLLGTEAFF	TGTGCCAGTCGAACAGATTTACTAGGGACTGAAGCTTTCTTT
.	TRBV9	TRBJ2-7	CASSVVVGGAYEQYF	TGTGCCAGCAGCGTAGTAGTAGGGGGGGCATACGAGCAGTACTTC
.	TRBV7-2	TRBJ1-4	CASSFQATTNEKLFF	TGTGCCAGCAGCTTCCAGGCCACAACTAATGAAAAACTGTTTTTT
TRBD1	TRBV5-1	TRBJ1-1	CASSLGQGGSEAFF	TGCGCCAGCAGCTTAGGACAGGGAGGTTCTGAAGCTTTCTTT
TRBD1	TRBV6-2/TRBV6-3	TRBJ1-5	CASSSTGFQPQHF	TGTGCCAGCAGCTCGACAGGGTTCCAGCCCCAGCATTTT
TRBD1	TRBV30	TRBJ1-1	CAWSFGGTGGSQAFF	TGTGCCTGGAGTTTCGGGGGGACAGGGGGATCTCAAGCTTTCTTT
.	TRBV5-1	TRBJ1-1	CASSLDVTGAGEAFF	TGCGCCAGCAGCTTGGATGTGACAGGAGCTGGTGAAGCTTTCTTT
TRBD2	TRBV28	TRBJ2-5	CASSPPGLAVQETQYF	TGTGCCAGCAGCCCCCCGGGACTAGCGGTCCAAGAGACCCAGTACTTC
TRBD1	TRBV2	TRBJ1-2	CASSDRGTNYGYTF	TGTGCCAGCAGTGACAGGGGGACTAACTATGGCTACACCTTC
.	TRBV7-3	TRBJ1-1	CASSLGGPTEAFF	TGTGCCAGCAGCTTAGGAGGGCCCACTGAAGCTTTCTTT
TRBD2	TRBV29-1	TRBJ2-1	CSVEGQDPSTSGIYEQFF	TGCAGCGTTGAAGGGCAGGACCCCTCCACTAGCGGGATATATGAGCAGTTCTTC
.	TRBV12-3/TRBV12-4	TRBJ1-5	CASTWAGNQPQHF	TGTGCCAGCACATGGGCTGGCAATCAGCCCCAGCATTTT